Presented here are 6 T cell receptor beta chains from one specimen sequenced in a study of control samples from healthy donors and cancer patients (dated by TCRdb to about 2020). The receptor library was made with the immunoSEQ multiplex PCR assay. TCRdb re-hosts the immuneACCESS table, in-frame sequences only. Its copies lack some clones; in the studies checked, an unresolved V gene accounts for under half of them, and the cause for the rest is not known. The sample data list about 100,000 clones, and 90% to 95% of these were observed just once. The ten most abundant clones make up over 8% of the sample. Material: blood. The receptors here all came from a man aged 18 to 35 in good health.

The chain links TRBV19 to TRBJ1-2, with D hard to call. The CDR3 covers 13 residues. V was cut by 5 bases and J by 4 bases, with 11 bases left in between. CDR1 and CDR2 (germline): LNHDA, SQIVND (reference sequence). CDR3 amino acids: CASSESDGYGYTF. The CDR3 coding sequence is TGTGCCAGTAGTGAGTCAGACGGCTATGGCTACACCTTC.

The genes are TRBV11-2 and TRBJ1-2; 12 positions match TRBD1. V lost 5 bases, J lost 2 bases, and 3 bases stayed unmatched. The CDR3 consists of 15 residues. The germline gives CDR1 SGHAT, CDR2 FQNNGV. In DNA form, the CDR3 reads TGTGCCAGCAGCCGGGGGACAGGGGGCAACTATGGCTACACCTTC. Its protein product is CASSRGTGGNYGYTF. The full variable domain, its missing parts supplied by reference TRBV11-2 and TRBJ1-2, is EAGVAQSPRYKIIEKRQSVAFWCNPISGHATLYWYQQILGQGPKLLIQFQNNGVVDDSQLPKDRFSAERLKGVDSTLKIQPAKLEDSAVYLCASSRGTGGNYGYTFGSGTRLTVV.

This chain joins TRBV10-3 and TRBJ2-7, with D possibly matching TRBD1 (5 bases). The V gene lost 6 bases and the J gene lost 6 bases, with 12 bases spanning the gap. This CDR3 region has 12 residues. Germline assignment: CDR1 ENHRY and CDR2 SYGVKD. The CDR3 loop reads CAIRDGQGEQYF. In nucleotides, the CDR3 is TGTGCCATCAGGGACGGTCAGGGCGAGCAGTACTTC.

This clone was detected only once. The rearrangement joins TRBV27 to TRBJ2-1; D is perhaps TRBD2 (6 bases). The CDR3 runs to 15 residues. The V gene's germline CDR1 is MNHEY and CDR2 SMNVEV (reference sequence). The V and J ends lost 4 bases and 0 bases respectively, with 10 bases between them. This chain's CDR3 is CASSSGVPSYNEQFF. CDR3 nucleotide sequence: TGTGCCAGCAGTTCGGGAGTTCCCTCCTACAATGAGCAGTTCTTC.

The chain combines TRBV18 with TRBJ1-2; TRBD1 aligns across 8 bases. CDR1 and CDR2 from the germline V gene are KGHSH and LQKENI. This CDR3 region has 16 residues. J gave up 5 bases and V 3 bases, and 11 bases lay outside the gene matches. CDR3 DNA sequence: TGTGCCAGCTCACCTGGACAGGGTCTGGGGACTTATGGCTACACCTTC. Translating gives CASSPGQGLGTYGYTF.

This chain uses TRBV14 with TRBJ2-3; no clear D. This CDR3 has 16 amino acids. The V end was cut by 5 bases, the J end by 8 bases, with 23 bases between. CDR1 is SGHDN, CDR2 FVKESK, per germline. CDR3: CASSTPGPKAPGTQYF. Here the CDR3 DNA reads TGTGCCAGCAGCACGCCGGGCCCTAAAGCACCGGGTACGCAGTATTTT.